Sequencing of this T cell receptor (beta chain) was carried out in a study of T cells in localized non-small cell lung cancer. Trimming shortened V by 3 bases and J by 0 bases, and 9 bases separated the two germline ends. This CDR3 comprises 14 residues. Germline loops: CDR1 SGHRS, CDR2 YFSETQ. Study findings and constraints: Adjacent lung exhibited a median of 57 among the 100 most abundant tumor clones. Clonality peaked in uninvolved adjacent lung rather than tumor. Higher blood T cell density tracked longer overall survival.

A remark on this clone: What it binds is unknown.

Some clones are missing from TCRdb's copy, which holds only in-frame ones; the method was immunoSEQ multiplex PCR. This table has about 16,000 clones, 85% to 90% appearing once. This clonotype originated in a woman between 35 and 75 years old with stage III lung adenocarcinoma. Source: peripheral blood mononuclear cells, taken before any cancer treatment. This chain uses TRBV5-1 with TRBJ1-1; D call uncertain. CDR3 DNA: TGCGCCAGCAGCTCGGACGGACTGAACACTGAAGCTTTCTTT. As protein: CASSSDGLNTEAFF. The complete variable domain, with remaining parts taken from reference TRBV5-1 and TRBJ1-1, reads KAGVTQTPRYLIKTRGQQVTLSCSPISGHRSVSWYQQTPGQGLQFLFEYFSETQRNKGNFPGRFSGRQFSNSRSEMNVSTLELGDSALYLCASSSDGLNTEAFFGQGTRLTVV.